This TCR beta chain was captured by sequencing in a study of T cells in Graves' hyperthyroidism and ophthalmopathy. Study overall: Pretreatment peripheral blood was obtained at initial diagnosis.

This clonotype came up a few times. One junction end disagrees with the germline gene, perhaps due to a read error. RNA transcripts were the template for amplifying TCR beta CDR3 regions. The study used the HTBI primer set for a first-round RT-PCR of the TCR CDR3. One entry per CDR3 protein, called by TCRdb with MiXCR from the multiplex PCR reads. The sample shows just under 750,000 distinct CDR3 sequences, roughly 32% of them seen only once. The PBMCs were taken from about 9.7 ml of fresh peripheral blood. The receptor's source is a woman aged 40 to 50 with Graves' hyperthyroidism. The sequencing sample was made of blood.

In DNA, the CDR3 is TGTGCCAGCAGCCCTAACGGAAGAGCTAACTATGGCCACACCTTC. Translating gives CASSPNGRANYGHTF. This chain links TRBV9 with TRBJ1-2; no firm D call. The length of the CDR3 is 15 residues. Germline-derived CDR1 and CDR2 are SGDLS and YYNGEE.